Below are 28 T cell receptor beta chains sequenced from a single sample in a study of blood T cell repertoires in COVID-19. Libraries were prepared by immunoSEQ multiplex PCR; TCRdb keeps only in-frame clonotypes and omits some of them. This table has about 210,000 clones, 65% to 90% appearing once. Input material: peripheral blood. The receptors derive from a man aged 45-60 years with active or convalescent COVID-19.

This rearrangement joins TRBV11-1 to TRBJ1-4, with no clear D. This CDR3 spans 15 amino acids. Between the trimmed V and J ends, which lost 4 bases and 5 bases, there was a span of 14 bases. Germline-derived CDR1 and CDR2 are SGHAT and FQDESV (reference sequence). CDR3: CASSYDTAPNEKLFF. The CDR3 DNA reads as TGTGCCAGCAGCTATGACACCGCCCCCAATGAAAAACTGTTTTTT.

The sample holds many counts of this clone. The CDR3 DNA sequence: TGTGCCAGCAGCTTGGCTATACTAGACAGGGAAAGCATTCAGTACTTC. This gives the protein CASSLAILDRESIQYF. This chain uses TRBV5-5 with TRBJ2-4; 7 positions match TRBD1. The germline V gene has CDR1 SGHKS and CDR2 YYEKEE (reference sequence). The CDR3 covers 16 residues. Trimming cost V 0 bases and J 9 bases; bases outside gene matches: 12.

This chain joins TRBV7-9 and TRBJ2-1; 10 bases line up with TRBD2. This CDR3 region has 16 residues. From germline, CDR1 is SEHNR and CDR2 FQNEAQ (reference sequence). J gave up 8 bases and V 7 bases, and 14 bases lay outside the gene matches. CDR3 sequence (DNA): TGTGCCAGCACCCAAGCGGGGGGGCGAGGGTTGGATGAGCAGTTCTTC. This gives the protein CASTQAGGRGLDEQFF. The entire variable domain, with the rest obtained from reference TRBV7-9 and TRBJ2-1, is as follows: DTGVSQNPRHKITKRGQNVTFRCDPISEHNRLYWYRQTLGQGPEFLTYFQNEAQLEKSRLLSDRFSAERPKGSFSTLEIQRTEQGDSAMYLCASTQAGGRGLDEQFFGPGTRLTVL.

The CDR3 is CASSHSAGGLRNEQFF. CDR3 DNA: TGCGCCAGCAGCCATTCAGCGGGGGGGCTAAGGAATGAGCAGTTCTTC. The chain recombines TRBV4-3 with TRBJ2-1; TRBD2 matches 10 bases. Germline lookup yields CDR1 LGHNA and CDR2 YSLEER. J was trimmed by 7 bases and V by 3 bases; bases with no gene match: 9. The CDR3 has 16 amino acids.

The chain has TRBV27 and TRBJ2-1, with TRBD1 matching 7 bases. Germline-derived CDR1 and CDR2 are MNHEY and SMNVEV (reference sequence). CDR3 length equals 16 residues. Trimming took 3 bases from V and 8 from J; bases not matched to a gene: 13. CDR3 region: CASSFLTGTESDEQFF. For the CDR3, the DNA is TGTGCCAGCAGTTTCCTCACAGGGACAGAATCGGATGAGCAGTTCTTC.

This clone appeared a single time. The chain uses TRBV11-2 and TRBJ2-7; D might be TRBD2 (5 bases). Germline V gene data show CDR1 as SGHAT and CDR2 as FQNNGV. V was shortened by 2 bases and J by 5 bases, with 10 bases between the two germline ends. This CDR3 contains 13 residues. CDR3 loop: CASSLRVRDEQYF. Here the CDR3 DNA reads TGTGCCAGCAGCTTACGGGTGAGGGACGAGCAGTACTTC.

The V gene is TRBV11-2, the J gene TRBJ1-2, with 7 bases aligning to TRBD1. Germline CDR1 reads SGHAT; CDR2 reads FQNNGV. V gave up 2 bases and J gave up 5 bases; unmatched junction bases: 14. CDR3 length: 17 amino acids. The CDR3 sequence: CASSLRDSLLQGYGYTF. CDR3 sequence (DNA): TGTGCCAGCAGCTTAAGGGACAGTCTCCTTCAAGGGTATGGCTACACCTTC.

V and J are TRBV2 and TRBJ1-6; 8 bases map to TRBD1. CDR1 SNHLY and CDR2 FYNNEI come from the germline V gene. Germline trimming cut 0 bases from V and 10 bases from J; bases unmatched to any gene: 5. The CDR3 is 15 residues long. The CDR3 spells CASSEATGAESPLHF. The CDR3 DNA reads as TGTGCCAGCAGTGAAGCGACAGGGGCGGAATCACCCCTCCACTTT. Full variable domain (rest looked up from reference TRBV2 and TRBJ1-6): EPEVTQTPSHQVTQMGQEVILRCVPISNHLYFYWYRQILGQKVEFLVSFYNNEISEKSEIFDDQFSVERPDGSNFTLKIRSTKLEDSAMYFCASSEATGAESPLHFGNGTRLTVT.

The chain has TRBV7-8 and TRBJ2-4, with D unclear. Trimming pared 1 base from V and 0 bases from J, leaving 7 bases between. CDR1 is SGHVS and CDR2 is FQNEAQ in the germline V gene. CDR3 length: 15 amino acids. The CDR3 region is CASSLDPLAKNIQYF. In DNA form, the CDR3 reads TGTGCCAGCAGCTTAGATCCTCTAGCCAAAAACATTCAGTACTTC. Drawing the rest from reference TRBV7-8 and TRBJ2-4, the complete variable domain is GAGVSQSPRYKVAKRGQDVALRCDPISGHVSLFWYQQALGQGPEFLTYFQNEAQLDKSGLPSDRFFAERPEGSVSTLKIQRTQQEDSAVYLCASSLDPLAKNIQYFGAGTRLSVL.

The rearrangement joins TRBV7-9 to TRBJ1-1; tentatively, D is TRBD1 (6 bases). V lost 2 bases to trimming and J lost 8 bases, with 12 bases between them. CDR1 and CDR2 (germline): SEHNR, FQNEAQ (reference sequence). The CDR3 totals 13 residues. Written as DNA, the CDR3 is TGTGCCAGCAGCTTACTTCAGGGGTCAGAAGCTTTCTTT. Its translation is CASSLLQGSEAFF.

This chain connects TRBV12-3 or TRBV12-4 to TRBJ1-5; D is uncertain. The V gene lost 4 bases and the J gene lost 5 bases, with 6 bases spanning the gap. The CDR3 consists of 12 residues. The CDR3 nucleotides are TGTGCCAGCAGTTCCTTCGATCAGCCCCAGCATTTT. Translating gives CASSSFDQPQHF.

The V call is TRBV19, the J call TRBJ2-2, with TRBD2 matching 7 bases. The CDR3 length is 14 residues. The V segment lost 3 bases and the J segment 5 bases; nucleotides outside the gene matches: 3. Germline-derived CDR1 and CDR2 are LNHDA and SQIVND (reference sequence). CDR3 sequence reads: CASSIEAGTGELFF. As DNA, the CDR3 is TGTGCCAGTAGTATTGAAGCGGGAACCGGGGAGCTGTTTTTT. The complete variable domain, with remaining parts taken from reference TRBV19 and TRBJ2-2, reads DGGITQSPKYLFRKEGQNVTLSCEQNLNHDAMYWYRQDPGQGLRLIYYSQIVNDFQKGDIAEGYSVSREKKESFPLTVTSAQKNPTAFYLCASSIEAGTGELFFGEGSRLTVL.

The CDR3 protein is CASSKVLAGRYYNEQFF. The CDR3 DNA reads as TGTGCCAGCAGCAAAGTCCTAGCGGGGAGATACTACAATGAGCAGTTCTTC. The V and J genes are TRBV21-1 and TRBJ2-1; TRBD2 is taken as the D call from the table, unchecked against the DNA. TRBV21-1 is a recognized pseudogene. The CDR3 contains 17 residues.

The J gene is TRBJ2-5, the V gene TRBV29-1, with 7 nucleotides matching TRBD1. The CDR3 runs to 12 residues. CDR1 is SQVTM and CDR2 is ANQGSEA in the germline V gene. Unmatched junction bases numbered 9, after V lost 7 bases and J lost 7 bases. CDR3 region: CSGLQGTGTQYF. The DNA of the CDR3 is TGCAGCGGCTTACAGGGGACGGGGACCCAGTACTTC.

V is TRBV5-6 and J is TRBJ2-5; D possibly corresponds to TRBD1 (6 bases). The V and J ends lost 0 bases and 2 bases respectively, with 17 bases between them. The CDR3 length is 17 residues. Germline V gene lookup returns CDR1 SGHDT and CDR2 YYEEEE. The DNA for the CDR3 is TGTGCCAGCAGCTTGGTGCCCACCGACAGGTGGCAAGAGACCCAGTACTTC. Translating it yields CASSLVPTDRWQETQYF.

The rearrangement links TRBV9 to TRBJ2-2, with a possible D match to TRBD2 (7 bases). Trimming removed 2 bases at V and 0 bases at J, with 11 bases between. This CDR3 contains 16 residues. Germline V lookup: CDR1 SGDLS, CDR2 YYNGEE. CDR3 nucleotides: TGTGCCAGCAGCGTCGGGCGGGGGCCGAACACCGGGGAGCTGTTTTTT. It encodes CASSVGRGPNTGELFF. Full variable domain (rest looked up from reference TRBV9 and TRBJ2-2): DSGVTQTPKHLITATGQRVTLRCSPRSGDLSVYWYQQSLDQGLQFLIQYYNGEERAKGNILERFSAQQFPDLHSELNLSSLELGDSALYFCASSVGRGPNTGELFFGEGSRLTVL.

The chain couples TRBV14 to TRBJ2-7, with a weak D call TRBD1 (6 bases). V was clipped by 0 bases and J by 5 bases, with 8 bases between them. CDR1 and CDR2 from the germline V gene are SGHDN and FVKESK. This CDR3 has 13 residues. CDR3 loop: CASSQDRGHEQYF. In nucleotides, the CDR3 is TGTGCCAGCAGCCAAGACAGGGGCCACGAGCAGTACTTC.

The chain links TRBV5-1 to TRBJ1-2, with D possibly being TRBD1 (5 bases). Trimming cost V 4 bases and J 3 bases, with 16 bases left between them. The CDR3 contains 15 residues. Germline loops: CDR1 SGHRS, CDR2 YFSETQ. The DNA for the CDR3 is TGCGCCAGCAGCCTAGGGGCGGAGGGCTACTATGGCTACACCTTC. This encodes CASSLGAEGYYGYTF.

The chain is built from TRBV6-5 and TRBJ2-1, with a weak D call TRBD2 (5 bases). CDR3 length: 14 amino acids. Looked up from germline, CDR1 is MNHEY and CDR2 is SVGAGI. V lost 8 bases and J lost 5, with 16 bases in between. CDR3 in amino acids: CASRYSRGNNEQFF. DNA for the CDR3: TGTGCCAGCCGGTATAGTCGGGGAAACAATGAGCAGTTCTTC.

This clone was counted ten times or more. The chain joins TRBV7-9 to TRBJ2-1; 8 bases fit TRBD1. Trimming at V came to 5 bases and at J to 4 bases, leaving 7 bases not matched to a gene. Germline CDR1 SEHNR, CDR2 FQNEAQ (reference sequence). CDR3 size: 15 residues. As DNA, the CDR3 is TGTGCCAGCAGCGCCGGACAGGGACCTTACAATGAGCAGTTCTTC. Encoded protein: CASSAGQGPYNEQFF.

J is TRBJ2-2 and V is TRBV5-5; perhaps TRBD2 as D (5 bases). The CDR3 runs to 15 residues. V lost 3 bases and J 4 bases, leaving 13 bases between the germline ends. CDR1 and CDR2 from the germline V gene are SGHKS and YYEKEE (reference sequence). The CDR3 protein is CASSSGWRSTGELFF. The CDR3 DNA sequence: TGTGCCAGCAGCTCGGGCTGGAGGTCCACCGGGGAGCTGTTTTTT.

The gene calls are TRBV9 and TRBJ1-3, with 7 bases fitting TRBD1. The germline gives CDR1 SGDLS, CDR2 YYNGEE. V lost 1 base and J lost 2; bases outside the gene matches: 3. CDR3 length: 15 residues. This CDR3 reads CASSVQDRPGNTIYF. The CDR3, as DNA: TGTGCCAGCAGCGTACAGGACAGGCCTGGAAACACCATATATTTT.

The DNA of the CDR3 is TGTGCCAGCAGTTTAAGACACTCGAACACTGAAGCTTTCTTT. This translates into CASSLRHSNTEAFF. The rearrangement uses TRBV27 and TRBJ1-1; D ambiguous. V gave up 2 bases and J gave up 1 base, with 8 bases separating them. The CDR3 runs 14 residues. Germline V lookup: CDR1 MNHEY, CDR2 SMNVEV (reference sequence).

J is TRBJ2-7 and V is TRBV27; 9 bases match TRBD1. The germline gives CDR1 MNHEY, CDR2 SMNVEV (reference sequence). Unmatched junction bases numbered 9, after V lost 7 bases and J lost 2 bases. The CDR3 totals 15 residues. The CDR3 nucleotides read TGTGCCAGCATCCCGGGACAGGGAGCGACCTACGAGCAGTACGTC. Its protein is CASIPGQGATYEQYV.

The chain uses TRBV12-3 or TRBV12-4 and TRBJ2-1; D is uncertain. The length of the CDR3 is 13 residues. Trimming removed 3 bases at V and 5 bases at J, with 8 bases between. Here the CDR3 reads CASSFSQHNEQFF. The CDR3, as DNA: TGTGCCAGCAGTTTCTCACAGCACAATGAGCAGTTCTTC.

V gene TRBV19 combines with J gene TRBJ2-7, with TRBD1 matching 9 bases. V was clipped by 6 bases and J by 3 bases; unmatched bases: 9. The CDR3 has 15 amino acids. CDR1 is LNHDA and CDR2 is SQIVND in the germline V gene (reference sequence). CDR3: CASSRGGQGIYEQYF. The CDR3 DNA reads TGTGCCAGTAGCCGAGGTGGACAGGGGATCTACGAGCAGTACTTC.

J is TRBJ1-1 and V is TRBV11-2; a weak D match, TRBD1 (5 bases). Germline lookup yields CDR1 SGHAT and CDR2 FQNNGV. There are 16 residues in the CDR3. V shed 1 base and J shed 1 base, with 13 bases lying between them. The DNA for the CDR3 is TGTGCCAGCAGCTTAGGAATCAGGGCAGAGAACACTGAAGCTTTCTTT. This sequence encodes CASSLGIRAENTEAFF.

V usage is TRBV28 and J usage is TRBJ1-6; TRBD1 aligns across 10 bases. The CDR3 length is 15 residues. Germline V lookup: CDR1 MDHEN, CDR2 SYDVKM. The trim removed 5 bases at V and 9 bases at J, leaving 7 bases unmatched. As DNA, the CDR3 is TGTGCCAGCAGTAAAGGGACAGGGGAAAGTTCACCCCTCCACTTT. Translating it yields CASSKGTGESSPLHF.